These 30 T cell receptor beta chains were all obtained from the same sample, sequenced in a study of T cells in Graves' hyperthyroidism and ophthalmopathy. RNA transcripts gave rise to amplified TCR beta CDR3 regions. A first-round RT-PCR of the TCR CDR3 used the HTBI primer set. TCRdb ran MiXCR on the multiplex PCR reads and lists one entry per CDR3 protein. The table shows around 580,000 distinct CDR3 sequences, with 46% occurring only once. Sequencing was carried out using peripheral blood or thyroid tissue (not recorded which). These receptors came from a woman younger than 35 with Graves' hyperthyroidism.

The CDR3: CASSVDGSGYEQYF. CDR3 DNA: TGTGCCAGCAGCGTCGACGGGAGCGGGTACGAGCAGTACTTC. The rearrangement uses TRBV7-2 and TRBJ2-7; perhaps TRBD2 as D (6 bases). The V gene's germline CDR1 is SGHTA and CDR2 FQGNSA. V was shortened by 5 bases and J by 4 bases, with 15 bases between the two germline ends. CDR3 length: 14 amino acids.

This clonotype appeared a few times. The V and J genes are TRBV5-1 and TRBJ2-1; D gene ambiguous. Germline V CDR1 and CDR2: SGHRS, YFSETQ. V was cut by 0 bases and J by 5 bases, with 9 bases left in between. The CDR3 is made up of 14 amino acids. For the CDR3, the DNA is TGCGCCAGCAGCTTGGACAGCCGAAACAATGAGCAGTTCTTC. Translation gives CASSLDSRNNEQFF.

Details on this clonotype: At one end, the junction sequence differs from germline, possibly due to a read error. The rearrangement links TRBV7-8 to TRBJ2-5; 8 bases are shared with TRBD2. With the DNA end fitting TRBJ2-1 better, the J assignment may be wrong. The CDR3 runs to 15 residues. CDR1 is SGHVS, CDR2 FQNEAQ, per germline. The chain's CDR3 is CASSQAGVVYNEQFF. In DNA, the CDR3 is TGCGCCAGCAGCCAAGCGGGAGTGGTTTACAATGAGCAGTTCTTC.

V is TRBV15 and J is TRBJ2-4; TRBD1 aligns across 7 bases. CDR3 length: 14 amino acids. Trimming removed 5 bases from V and 1 base from J; junction bases left unmatched: 2. Germline values: CDR1 LNHNV, CDR2 YYDKDF (reference sequence). The CDR3 sequence: CATSSTGAKNIQYF. CDR3 nucleotide sequence: TGTGCCACCAGCTCGACAGGGGCCAAAAACATTCAGTACTTC.

This clonotype showed up many times. The gene calls are TRBV7-6 and TRBJ2-2; 12 positions match TRBD2. The germline V gene has CDR1 SGHVS and CDR2 FNYEAQ. The CDR3 totals 16 residues. V gave up 5 bases and J gave up 2 bases; unmatched junction bases: 3. The DNA for the CDR3 is TGTGCCAGCAGCGGACTAGCGGGACTTAACACCGGGGAGCTGTTTTTT. Translation: CASSGLAGLNTGELFF.

This sequence joins TRBV7-2 and TRBJ2-5; a weak D match, TRBD2 (5 bases). The V end was cut by 2 bases, the J end by 4 bases, with 17 bases between. This CDR3 has 16 residues. Per germline, CDR1 SGHTA and CDR2 FQGNSA. This chain's CDR3 is CASSLRSTGERETQYF. The CDR3 DNA is TGTGCCAGCAGCTTAAGGAGCACCGGGGAGCGAGAGACCCAGTACTTC. The complete variable domain, with remaining parts taken from reference TRBV7-2 and TRBJ2-5, reads GAGVSQSPSNKVTEKGKDVELRCDPISGHTALYWYRQSLGQGLEFLIYFQGNSAPDKSGLPSDRFSAERTGGSVSTLTIQRTQQEDSAVYLCASSLRSTGERETQYFGPGTRLLVL.

This clonotype was counted at least ten times. The rearrangement uses TRBV4-1 and TRBJ1-5; D is ambiguous. The germline V gene encodes CDR1 MGHRA and CDR2 YSYEKL. The ends were cut back, 0 bases at V and 0 bases at J, with 9 bases in the middle. This CDR3 comprises 16 residues. For the CDR3, the DNA is TGCGCCAGCAGCCAAGACGGTACGGGTAGCAATCAGCCCCAGCATTTT. It translates to CASSQDGTGSNQPQHF.

This clonotype has ten or more counts. The chain couples TRBV15 to TRBJ1-1, with D maybe TRBD1 (6 bases). Germline loops: CDR1 LNHNV, CDR2 YYDKDF (reference sequence). The CDR3 is made up of 13 amino acids. The V end lost 7 bases, the J end lost 1 base, and 10 bases lay between the germline ends. The CDR3 DNA reads as TGTGCCACCACACAGGGACCGAACACTGAAGCTTTCTTT. Translation: CATTQGPNTEAFF.

Comment on this clonotype: This sequence may be a read error, since a much larger clone differs from it by one base. The chain links TRBV10-3 to TRBJ2-7; 11 nucleotides match TRBD2. The germline V gene has CDR1 ENHRY and CDR2 SYGVKD. This CDR3 region has 15 residues. J was trimmed by 4 bases and V by 4 bases; bases with no gene match: 6. The CDR3 spells CAISVAGGPLYEQYF. The CDR3 DNA is TGTGCCATCAGTGTAGCGGGAGGGCCTTTGTACGAGCAGTACTTC.

The chain joins TRBV7-2 to TRBJ2-3; D not certain. V gave up 6 bases and J gave up 5 bases, with 9 bases separating them. The CDR3 has 12 residues. Germline V gives CDR1 SGHTA, CDR2 FQGNSA. CDR3: CASSDMIDTQYF. For the CDR3, the DNA is TGTGCCAGCAGTGATATGATAGATACGCAGTATTTT.

The V gene is TRBV29-1, the J gene TRBJ2-1; TRBD2 matches 9 bases. This CDR3 contains 14 residues. CDR1 SQVTM and CDR2 ANQGSEA come from the germline V gene. V lost 5 bases, J lost 1 base, and 3 bases stayed unmatched. The CDR3 protein is CSVLSGSSYNEQFF. CDR3 DNA: TGCAGCGTTCTTAGCGGGAGTTCCTACAATGAGCAGTTCTTC.

This clonotype has just a few counts. The chain links TRBV7-3 to TRBJ1-1; D call uncertain. V gave up 5 bases and J gave up 2 bases, with 9 bases separating them. Looked up from germline, CDR1 is SGHTA and CDR2 is FQGTGA. This CDR3 is 13 amino acids long. CDR3 sequence: CASSPYPNTEAFF. Written as DNA, the CDR3 is TGTGCCAGCAGCCCATACCCTAACACTGAAGCTTTCTTT.

The V gene is TRBV7-9, the J gene TRBJ1-2; D is undetermined. Germline lookup yields CDR1 SEHNR and CDR2 FQNEAQ (reference sequence). Deletions cut 5 bases from V and 2 bases from J, with 12 bases between. This CDR3 is 14 amino acids long. The CDR3 coding sequence is TGTGCCAGCAGCCGAGAAGGGAGCAACTATGGCTACACCTTC. It is translated as CASSREGSNYGYTF.

This clonotype has ten or more counts. The chain has TRBV6-2 or TRBV6-3 and TRBJ1-5; D remains ambiguous. Germline V lookup: CDR1 MNHEY, CDR2 SVGEGT. There are 16 residues in the CDR3. The ends were cut back, 5 bases at V and 2 bases at J, with 16 bases in the middle. DNA for the CDR3: TGTGCCAGCAGTCCTCCTGCCCGAGGCGGCAATCAGCCCCAGCATTTT. Its translation: CASSPPARGGNQPQHF.

The CDR3 reads CATSDPGTEYTDTQYF. The CDR3 nucleotides are TGTGCCACCAGTGATCCTGGGACAGAATACACAGATACGCAGTATTTT. The chain is built from TRBV24-1 and TRBJ2-3; 7 bases line up with TRBD1. The germline V gene has CDR1 KGHDR and CDR2 SFDVKD. Trimming at V came to 3 bases and at J to 2 bases, leaving 7 bases not matched to a gene. The CDR3 runs to 16 residues.

This clonotype was observed once. This chain connects TRBV29-1 to TRBJ1-2; D is perhaps TRBD1 (5 bases). The CDR3 length is 15 residues. Germline values: CDR1 SQVTM, CDR2 ANQGSEA. Trimming cost V 4 bases and J 3 bases, with 18 bases left between them. The CDR3 reads CSVATADQRYYGYTF. DNA for the CDR3: TGCAGCGTTGCGACAGCCGATCAGCGATACTATGGCTACACCTTC.

The gene calls are TRBV24-1 and TRBJ2-7; weak D call: TRBD1 (6 bases). This CDR3 has 15 residues. Germline CDR1 reads KGHDR; CDR2 reads SFDVKD. The germline V and J ends were trimmed by 5 bases and 5 bases, with 18 bases remaining between them. The CDR3 region is CATSATNQGKDEQYF. DNA of the CDR3: TGTGCCACCAGTGCTACGAACCAGGGGAAGGACGAGCAGTACTTC.

The chain employs TRBV29-1 and TRBJ2-1; no clear D gene. Germline lookup yields CDR1 SQVTM and CDR2 ANQGSEA. The CDR3 is made up of 10 amino acids. Trimming took 8 bases from V and 11 from J, leaving 13 bases between them. CDR3 sequence: CSSLGQQQFF. CDR3 DNA: TGCAGCAGTCTTGGGCAGCAGCAGTTCTTC.

The table lists this clonotype with many counts. The chain combines TRBV5-1 with TRBJ2-7; TRBD2 matches at 7 bases. The CDR3 totals 16 residues. V dropped 0 bases and J dropped 3; count of bases not matched to a gene: 9. Germline CDR1 SGHRS, CDR2 YFSETQ. CDR3 DNA: TGCGCCAGCAGCTTGGCCTTACGGGAGGCCCTCTACGAGCAGTACTTC. Translated, it gives CASSLALREALYEQYF.

The J gene is TRBJ1-1, the V gene TRBV7-3, with TRBD1 matching 8 bases. With 5 bases clipped from V and 2 bases from J, the junction kept 4 bases outside the gene matches. The CDR3 length is 14 residues. Per the germline V gene, CDR1 is SGHTA and CDR2 is FQGTGA. In DNA form, the CDR3 reads TGTGCCAGCAGCGAAGGACAGGGAAACACTGAAGCTTTCTTT. This translates into CASSEGQGNTEAFF.

This clonotype has at least ten counts. V gene TRBV6-6 combines with J gene TRBJ2-5; D remains unclear. The CDR3 has 13 amino acids. The germline V gene encodes CDR1 MNHNY and CDR2 SVGAGI (reference sequence). Deletions cut 5 bases from V and 5 bases from J, with 12 bases between. CDR3 region: CASSDHNSETQYF. CDR3 nucleotides: TGTGCCAGCAGTGACCATAATTCGGAGACCCAGTACTTC.

This chain links TRBV7-2 with TRBJ2-1; no reliable D call. Trimming removed 1 base from V and 3 bases from J, with 13 bases in between. This CDR3 is built from 16 residues. The germline V gene encodes CDR1 SGHTA and CDR2 FQGNSA. The CDR3 coding sequence is TGTGCCAGCAGCTTAGTCGGCGGTTCGCTCTACAATGAGCAGTTCTTC. Its translation: CASSLVGGSLYNEQFF.

There are many counts of this clonotype. The CDR3 protein is CASGLGASGNQPQHF. The CDR3 bases are TGTGCTAGTGGCCTCGGCGCGAGCGGCAATCAGCCCCAGCATTTT. The chain is built from TRBV12-5 and TRBJ1-5, with unresolved D. CDR1 LGHNT and CDR2 FRNRAP come from the germline V gene. The CDR3 covers 15 residues. Trimming took off 6 bases at V and 2 bases at J, with 14 bases between the two ends.

This sequence joins TRBV20-1 and TRBJ2-5, with 15 positions matching TRBD2. Germline loops: CDR1 DFQATT, CDR2 SNEGSKA (reference sequence). V lost 3 bases and J lost 4; bases outside the gene matches: 3. The CDR3 has 15 amino acids. DNA of the CDR3: TGCAGTGCTAGGCCGGGACTAGCGGGAGGAGAGACCCAGTACTTC. Protein product: CSARPGLAGGETQYF.

This clonotype appeared many times. The chain combines TRBV2 with TRBJ2-5; D is unclear. Trimming stripped 8 bases from V and 7 bases from J, with 8 bases between. This CDR3 region has 10 residues. The germline CDR1 and CDR2 sequences are SNHLY and FYNNEI. CDR3 nucleotides: TGTGCCAGCCGCCACGGGACCCAGTACTTC. Translated: CASRHGTQYF.

This clonotype was observed many times. J is TRBJ2-7 and V is TRBV6-5, with a weak D call TRBD1 (6 bases). V dropped 7 bases and J dropped 6 bases, with 19 bases sitting between them. This CDR3 has 14 residues. Germline CDR1 and CDR2: MNHEY and SVGAGI. CDR3 amino acids: CASNPTGGIGEQYF. The CDR3 DNA is TGTGCCAGCAACCCGACAGGTGGGATAGGCGAGCAGTACTTC.

The chain carries TRBV6-5 and TRBJ1-1; TRBD1 agrees at 8 bases. Looked up from germline, CDR1 is MNHEY and CDR2 is SVGAGI. V trimming: 2 bases; J trimming: 1 base; junction bases outside the gene matches: 12. CDR3 length equals 18 residues. CDR3 DNA: TGTGCCAGCAGTTACGAATCAGCCCTCGGACAGGGGAACACTGAAGCTTTCTTT. Translating it yields CASSYESALGQGNTEAFF.

This clonotype was seen at least ten times. The chain employs TRBV12-3 or TRBV12-4 and TRBJ1-1; D is possibly TRBD1 (5 bases). Trimming shortened V by 3 bases and J by 6 bases, and 8 bases separated the two germline ends. CDR3 size: 12 residues. This CDR3 reads CASSFGGAEAFF. The DNA of the CDR3 is TGTGCCAGCAGTTTTGGGGGGGCTGAAGCTTTCTTT.

This rearrangement joins TRBV4-1 to TRBJ2-7; D perhaps matches TRBD1 (6 bases). The CDR3 length is 15 residues. V was cut by 1 base and J by 1 base, with 11 bases left in between. Looked up from germline, CDR1 is MGHRA and CDR2 is YSYEKL. The CDR3 is CASSQGWGRSYEQYF. The DNA for the CDR3 is TGCGCCAGCAGCCAAGGTTGGGGGCGGTCCTACGAGCAGTACTTC.

The rearrangement uses TRBV12-1 and TRBJ2-6; TRBD1, as called in the table, went unchecked against the DNA. TRBV12-1 constitutes a pseudogene. This CDR3 spans 20 amino acids. The CDR3 region is CASSSNRQGRQISGANVLTF. Here the CDR3 DNA reads TGTGCCAGCAGCTCAAACCGCCAGGGGCGGCAAATCTCTGGGGCCAACGTCCTGACTTTC.